Below, 13 T cell receptor beta chains from the same sample are listed, as sequenced in a study of T cells after yellow fever vaccination. TCRdb reanalysed the 5' RACE reads using MiXCR and keeps one entry per CDR3 protein. The sample yields roughly 330,000 distinct CDR3 sequences, around 6.8% seen once. The starting material was PBMCs, obtained around 45 days after the first yellow fever vaccination. The receptor set was obtained from a man between 18 and 35 years old who received the YFV17D yellow fever vaccine.

V usage is TRBV7-8 and J usage is TRBJ2-7; D gene unclear. The CDR3 contains 13 residues. Germline V gives CDR1 SGHVS, CDR2 FQNEAQ. With 0 bases removed from V and 5 bases from J, the gap between germline ends came to 8 bases. The CDR3 DNA reads TGTGCCAGCAGCTTAGCGATGGGCCACGAGCAGTACGTC. It specifies CASSLAMGHEQYV.

This clonotype has ten or more counts. This chain joins TRBV7-2 and TRBJ2-3, with TRBD2 matching 9 bases. The germline V gene encodes CDR1 SGHTA and CDR2 FQGNSA. V lost 3 bases and J lost 5; bases outside the gene matches: 6. The CDR3 has 15 amino acids. The CDR3 nucleotides are TGTGCCAGCAGCTTTAGCGGGGGTGGTCGAGATACGCAGTATTTT. Protein product: CASSFSGGGRDTQYF.

In its sample, this clonotype was seen a few times. The chain links TRBV4-1 to TRBJ2-5, with 10 nucleotides matching TRBD2. The V gene's germline CDR1 is MGHRA and CDR2 YSYEKL. V was pared by 0 bases and J by 5 bases, with 12 bases of the junction left unmatched. CDR3 length: 18 residues. In nucleotides, the CDR3 is TGCGCCAGCAGCCAAGAGAGGCAGCGGGGGGGGACTGAGGAGACCCAGTACTTC. This translates into CASSQERQRGGTEETQYF.

The gene calls are TRBV3-1 and TRBJ1-5; D is unclear. Looked up from germline, CDR1 is LGHDT and CDR2 is YNNKEL (reference sequence). The CDR3 covers 16 residues. The V gene lost 1 base and the J gene lost 2 bases, with 12 bases spanning the gap. This chain's CDR3 is CASSQGVGSGNQPQHF. The CDR3, as DNA: TGTGCCAGCAGCCAAGGGGTCGGGAGTGGCAATCAGCCCCAGCATTTT.

The V call is TRBV5-4, the J call TRBJ1-1, with a weak D call TRBD1 (5 bases). Germline-derived CDR1 and CDR2 are SGHNT and YYREEE (reference sequence). CDR3 length: 16 residues. Trimming removed 0 bases at V and 3 bases at J, with 15 bases between. The CDR3, as DNA: TGTGCCAGCAGCTTGGGTCCCCAGGGCGGGGACACTGAAGCTTTCTTT. This gives the protein CASSLGPQGGDTEAFF.

The chain couples TRBV7-9 to TRBJ2-1; the match to TRBD2 covers 11 bases. The CDR3 spans 15 residues. Germline V gene data show CDR1 as SEHNR and CDR2 as FQNEAQ (reference sequence). V lost 5 bases to trimming and J lost 5 bases; unmatched junction nucleotides: 5. For the CDR3, the DNA is TGTGCCAGCAGCCACAAGGGACTAGCGGACAATGAGCAGTTCTTC. It is translated as CASSHKGLADNEQFF. The entire variable domain, with the rest obtained from reference TRBV7-9 and TRBJ2-1, is as follows: DTGVSQNPRHKITKRGQNVTFRCDPISEHNRLYWYRQTLGQGPEFLTYFQNEAQLEKSRLLSDRFSAERPKGSFSTLEIQRTEQGDSAMYLCASSHKGLADNEQFFGPGTRLTVL.

V usage is TRBV25-1 and J usage is TRBJ2-5, with 7 nucleotides matching TRBD2. The CDR3 is 15 amino acids. Germline V lookup: CDR1 MGHDK, CDR2 SYGVNS. Trimming removed 3 bases from V and 1 base from J; junction bases left unmatched: 5. The CDR3 reads CASSDFGGTQETQYF. Here the CDR3 DNA reads TGTGCCAGCAGTGATTTCGGGGGGACCCAAGAGACCCAGTACTTC.

This clonotype showed up many times. V gene TRBV20-1 combines with J gene TRBJ1-2; 8 bases fit TRBD1. There are 13 residues in the CDR3. Germline V gene data show CDR1 as DFQATT and CDR2 as SNEGSKA (reference sequence). V lost 0 bases to trimming and J lost 11 bases; unmatched junction nucleotides: 8. CDR3: CSAREAGGAGYTF. The CDR3 DNA reads TGCAGTGCTAGAGAGGCAGGGGGCGCGGGGTACACCTTC.

The chain employs TRBV6-5 and TRBJ2-1; 7 nucleotides match TRBD1. CDR1 MNHEY and CDR2 SVGAGI come from the germline V gene. J gave up 4 bases and V 7 bases, and 7 bases lay outside the gene matches. The CDR3 consists of 14 residues. The CDR3 DNA reads TGTGCCAGCAAGGACAGGATCTTTTACAATGAGCAGTTCTTC. Its protein is CASKDRIFYNEQFF.

This clonotype was observed a few times. The chain uses TRBV6-1 and TRBJ2-7, with D possibly TRBD1 on 6 matching bases. In germline, CDR1 is MNHNS, CDR2 SASEGT. Trimming took 1 base from V and 5 from J, leaving 12 bases between them. The CDR3 extends over 14 amino acids. The CDR3 bases are TGTGCCAGCAGTGAAGGCGCCAGGGGTCACGAGCAGTACTTC. Its translation is CASSEGARGHEQYF.

This clonotype came up a few times. V usage is TRBV7-8 and J usage is TRBJ1-4; 8 bases line up with TRBD1. V shed 3 bases and J 7 bases; nucleotides not matched to a gene: 13. The CDR3 has 17 amino acids. Germline assignment: CDR1 SGHVS and CDR2 FQNEAQ. DNA for the CDR3: TGTGCCAGCAGCTTTAAGGCCGGCGGACAGGGATTTGAAAAACTGTTTTTT. It translates to CASSFKAGGQGFEKLFF.

This clonotype has just a few counts. The genes are TRBV7-9 and TRBJ1-6; D remains unclear. Germline values: CDR1 SEHNR, CDR2 FQNEAQ (reference sequence). Trimming took 0 bases from V and 16 from J, leaving 13 bases between them. The CDR3 consists of 13 residues. CDR3 amino acids: CASSLALDGRLHF. The CDR3 bases are TGTGCCAGCAGCTTAGCTCTAGACGGTCGTCTCCACTTT.

This clonotype was seen only once. DNA of the CDR3: TGTGCCAGCATGAGGACACACGATACTTCCTACGAGCAGTACTTC. It is translated as CASMRTHDTSYEQYF. This sequence joins TRBV6-1 and TRBJ2-7; D might be TRBD1 (5 bases). The CDR3 runs to 15 residues. The germline V gene encodes CDR1 MNHNS and CDR2 SASEGT. V lost 7 bases to trimming and J lost 1 base, with 17 bases between them.